This record concerns one T cell receptor (beta chain) sequence. The target antigen is unknown. The sample belongs to a study of T cells in Graves' hyperthyroidism and ophthalmopathy. Findings of the study overall: Blood also carried most thyroid clonotypes expanded above 0.001. Ophthalmopathy and stable hyperthyroidism were told apart by a 13 V-J model.

RNA transcripts yielded amplified TCR beta CDR3 regions. Researchers ran a first-round RT-PCR on the TCR CDR3 using the HTBI primer set. TCRdb independently ran MiXCR on the multiplex PCR reads; one entry per CDR3 protein. Altogether hundreds of thousands of distinct CDR3 sequences are present, about 15% being singletons, with the ten largest covering roughly 10%. Researchers barred patients who had uncontrolled infection, other autoimmune disease, pregnancy or lactation. Diagnoses rested on clinical symptoms, serum thyroxine and TRAb, thyroid ultrasound and orbital computed tomography. Germline assignment: CDR1 SGHTA and CDR2 FQGNSA. There are 12 residues in the CDR3. Losses at the gene ends were 7 bases for V and 8 bases for J; bases not matched to a gene: 5.

V and J are TRBV7-2 and TRBJ2-5; 9 nucleotides match TRBD2. Sequencing used blood. The TCR sequence derives from a woman aged 18-29 years with Graves' hyperthyroidism. CDR3 in amino acids: CASTSGELTQYF. CDR3 nucleotides: TGTGCCAGCACTAGCGGGGAACTAACCCAGTACTTC.